This T cell receptor (beta chain) comes out of a study of post-analysis software for immune sequencing data. Notes on the study in general: Controls had lower frequencies than patients of four or five TRBV segments, which included TRBV5-6, TRBV5-1 and TRBV20-1.

The CDR3 is 13 amino acids. From germline, CDR1 is LNHNV and CDR2 YYDKDF (reference sequence). V was cut by 1 base and J by 3 bases, with 4 bases left in between. This clonotype was counted ten times or more. Its antigen is unknown. Carried by the TCR beta cDNA libraries were unique molecular identifiers. TCRdb called the PCR reads again in MiXCR, with one record for every CDR3 protein. In the table there are around 190,000 distinct CDR3 sequences, roughly 28% of which are singletons. The receptor's source is a girl between 2 and 17 years old with multiple sclerosis. Sequencing was carried out using blood. The gene calls are TRBV15 and TRBJ1-5; D gene ambiguous. CDR3 residues: CATSRAYNQPQHF. In DNA form, the CDR3 reads TGTGCCACCAGCAGAGCTTACAATCAGCCCCAGCATTTT.